The 30 T cell receptor beta chains below come from one sample, sequenced in a study of cytomegalovirus exposure and HLA in healthy donors. A multiplex PCR was run with 60 Vbeta primers and 13 Jbeta primers. Here immunoSEQ multiplex PCR was the method, and the copy in TCRdb shows in-frame clones only, minus some. The sample holds 120,000 or so clones, 55% to 75% seen once. The sample taken for sequencing was PBMCs. All receptors come from a man aged 30-40 years in good health and CMV-seronegative.

V and J are TRBV21-1 and TRBJ1-5; the tabulated D call, TRBD1, remains unverified against the DNA. TRBV21-1 is flagged as a pseudogene. This CDR3 has 13 residues. The CDR3 sequence: CASILDSPQPQHF. CDR3 sequence (DNA): TGTGCCAGCATTCTGGACAGCCCTCAACCCCAGCATTTT.

This clone was seen more than once but under ten times. V is TRBV18 and J is TRBJ2-3; D uncertain. CDR1 is KGHSH and CDR2 is LQKENI in the germline V gene. The CDR3 runs to 16 residues. V was shortened by 2 bases and J by 0 bases, with 12 bases between the two germline ends. Here the CDR3 DNA reads TGTGCCAGCTCACCAAGAACGGCTAGAAGCACAGATACGCAGTATTTT. The encoded protein is CASSPRTARSTDTQYF.

The chain is built from TRBV9 and TRBJ1-1, with 8 bases aligning to TRBD1. The CDR3 extends over 13 amino acids. The V gene's germline CDR1 is SGDLS and CDR2 YYNGEE. Trimming cost V 3 bases and J 10 bases; bases outside gene matches: 8. The CDR3, as DNA: TGTGCCAGCAGCGCATACAGGGGGAACAGAGCTTTCTTT. It translates to CASSAYRGNRAFF.

The chain couples TRBV27 to TRBJ2-3, with 7 nucleotides matching TRBD1. This CDR3 is built from 15 residues. Trimming cost V 4 bases and J 2 bases; bases outside gene matches: 6. Germline CDR1 and CDR2: MNHEY and SMNVEV (reference sequence). CDR3 sequence reads: CASSSIQGITDTQYF. CDR3 sequence (DNA): TGTGCCAGCAGTTCTATACAGGGGATCACAGATACGCAGTATTTT.

V usage is TRBV5-6 and J usage is TRBJ2-1; D ambiguous. The CDR3 has 11 residues. The ends were cut back, 4 bases at V and 15 bases at J, with 14 bases in the middle. CDR1 and CDR2 (germline): SGHDT, YYEEEE. The CDR3 nucleotides are TGTGCCAGCAGCACGGAGACGATAGCGTTCTTC. Its protein product is CASSTETIAFF.

J is TRBJ1-2 and V is TRBV28, with TRBD1 matching over 7 bases. The CDR3 contains 12 residues. Germline values: CDR1 MDHEN, CDR2 SYDVKM. V lost 3 bases and J lost 8; bases outside the gene matches: 3. Here the CDR3 DNA reads TGTGCCAGCAGTTTTTTGGACAGGGGCTACACCTTC. Its translation: CASSFLDRGYTF.

CDR3 bases: TGCGCCAGCAGCTTGGCCCCGGGACAGCAAGAGACCCAGTACTTC. Translation: CASSLAPGQQETQYF. The J gene is TRBJ2-5, the V gene TRBV5-1; 7 bases are a match to TRBD1. Germline CDR1 SGHRS, CDR2 YFSETQ. The CDR3 is 15 residues long. J was trimmed by 2 bases and V by 0 bases; bases with no gene match: 4. Using reference TRBV5-1 and TRBJ2-5 for the parts outside the CDR3, the full variable domain is KAGVTQTPRYLIKTRGQQVTLSCSPISGHRSVSWYQQTPGQGLQFLFEYFSETQRNKGNFPGRFSGRQFSNSRSEMNVSTLELGDSALYLCASSLAPGQQETQYFGPGTRLLVL.

This clone has more than one count but fewer than ten. The V gene is TRBV5-4, the J gene TRBJ2-5, with TRBD1 matching 9 bases. The V segment lost 3 bases and the J segment 0 bases; nucleotides outside the gene matches: 12. Germline CDR1 and CDR2: SGHNT and YYREEE (reference sequence). The CDR3 totals 18 residues. In nucleotides, the CDR3 is TGTGCCAGCAGCTGGGGTGTAGAAGGACAGGGGTACCAAGAGACCCAGTACTTC. It specifies CASSWGVEGQGYQETQYF.

Note on this clone: Sequence at one end of the junction differs from germline and may be a read error. This chain links TRBV7-9 with TRBJ1-1, with TRBD1 as a possible D gene (5 bases). CDR3 length: 16 amino acids. The germline CDR1 and CDR2 sequences are SEHNR and FQNEAQ (reference sequence). The chain's CDR3 is CSSSLGDGEPGEEAFF. CDR3 sequence (DNA): TGTTCCAGCAGCTTAGGAGACGGGGAACCGGGGGAAGAAGCTTTCTTT.

This clone was found a few times. This rearrangement joins TRBV5-1 to TRBJ2-3; 8 nucleotides agree with TRBD2. J gave up 4 bases and V 2 bases, and 6 bases lay outside the gene matches. CDR1 is SGHRS, CDR2 YFSETQ, per germline. The CDR3 contains 15 residues. For the CDR3, the DNA is TGCGCCAGCAGCTTCCCAGCGGGGGAAGCAGATACGCAGTATTTT. Protein: CASSFPAGEADTQYF. The variable domain in full, with the rest retrieved from reference TRBV5-1 and TRBJ2-3, is KAGVTQTPRYLIKTRGQQVTLSCSPISGHRSVSWYQQTPGQGLQFLFEYFSETQRNKGNFPGRFSGRQFSNSRSEMNVSTLELGDSALYLCASSFPAGEADTQYFGPGTRLTVL.

On this clone itself: A read error may produce the germline difference seen at one junction end. CDR3 protein: CASSLDLSTDTQYF. For the CDR3, the DNA is TGTGCTAGCAGCTTAGATCTGAGCACAGATACGCAGTATTTT. V gene TRBV7-7 combines with J gene TRBJ2-3, with unresolved D. Germline assignment: CDR1 SSHAT and CDR2 FNYEAQ (reference sequence). This CDR3 region has 14 residues.

This sequence joins TRBV19 and TRBJ1-2; D call uncertain. CDR3 length: 13 residues. The germline V and J ends were trimmed by 3 bases and 8 bases, with 13 bases remaining between them. Germline V CDR1 and CDR2: LNHDA, SQIVND (reference sequence). CDR3 sequence: CASSIRGVSGYTF. CDR3 DNA sequence: TGTGCCAGTAGTATTCGGGGAGTATCCGGCTACACCTTC. Filled out from reference TRBV19 and TRBJ1-2, the complete variable domain reads DGGITQSPKYLFRKEGQNVTLSCEQNLNHDAMYWYRQDPGQGLRLIYYSQIVNDFQKGDIAEGYSVSREKKESFPLTVTSAQKNPTAFYLCASSIRGVSGYTFGSGTRLTVV.

The gene calls are TRBV13 and TRBJ2-5; D might be TRBD1 (6 bases). With the DNA end fitting TRBJ2-7 better, the J assignment may be wrong. The CDR3 totals 15 residues. The V gene's germline CDR1 is PRHDT and CDR2 FYEKMQ (reference sequence). CDR3 in amino acids: CASSLVDSLLYEQYF. The CDR3 bases are TGTGCCAGCAGCCTAGTGGACAGCCTACTATACGAGCAGTACTTC.

This chain joins TRBV29-1 and TRBJ1-2; 8 nucleotides line up with TRBD1. Germline V gene lookup returns CDR1 SQVTM and CDR2 ANQGSEA. The V gene end was trimmed by 6 bases and the J gene end by 4 bases; junction bases not matched to a gene: 13. The CDR3 has 15 residues. CDR3 residues: CSVRPIGQGTYGYTF. The DNA of the CDR3 is TGCAGCGTAAGACCGATAGGACAGGGCACCTATGGCTACACCTTC.

V usage is TRBV5-1 and J usage is TRBJ1-3, with a weak D call TRBD1 (6 bases). Trimming removed 0 bases at V and 0 bases at J, with 10 bases between. In germline, CDR1 is SGHRS, CDR2 YFSETQ. This CDR3 has 16 amino acids. In DNA, the CDR3 is TGCGCCAGCAGCTTGGGGGACACTAGCTCTGGAAACACCATATATTTT. It specifies CASSLGDTSSGNTIYF. The entire variable domain, with the rest obtained from reference TRBV5-1 and TRBJ1-3, is as follows: KAGVTQTPRYLIKTRGQQVTLSCSPISGHRSVSWYQQTPGQGLQFLFEYFSETQRNKGNFPGRFSGRQFSNSRSEMNVSTLELGDSALYLCASSLGDTSSGNTIYFGEGSWLTVV.

This clone occurred a few times. This chain uses TRBV28 with TRBJ2-7; 7 positions agree with TRBD1. CDR1 MDHEN and CDR2 SYDVKM come from the germline V gene. Trimming removed 4 bases from V and 4 bases from J; junction bases left unmatched: 16. The CDR3 is 17 residues long. The DNA of the CDR3 is TGTGCCAGCAGTTCGCCCGCGACAGGGTTTGAACTGTACGAGCAGTACTTC. Its translation: CASSSPATGFELYEQYF.

This clone has more than one count but fewer than ten. The V call is TRBV28, the J call TRBJ2-7; TRBD1 is a possible D gene (6 bases). Germline CDR1 MDHEN, CDR2 SYDVKM. The CDR3 runs 15 residues. The ends were cut back, 7 bases at V and 6 bases at J, with 22 bases in the middle. The CDR3 here is CASTSRGSPNSEQYF. CDR3 nucleotide sequence: TGTGCCAGCACCTCGAGGGGGAGTCCAAACTCCGAGCAGTACTTC.

The rearrangement joins TRBV2 to TRBJ2-3; no clear D. The length of the CDR3 is 11 residues. Trimming removed 4 bases at V and 4 bases at J, with 3 bases between. Germline V gene lookup returns CDR1 SNHLY and CDR2 FYNNEI. CDR3 protein: CASSAADTQYF. The CDR3 DNA reads as TGTGCCAGCAGTGCCGCAGATACGCAGTATTTT.

The V gene is TRBV19, the J gene TRBJ2-7; 13 bases map to TRBD2. The CDR3 is 16 amino acids. Germline V gene data show CDR1 as LNHDA and CDR2 as SQIVND (reference sequence). Trimming took 7 bases from V and 2 from J; bases not matched to a gene: 8. CDR3 in amino acids: CASTLSGTSGAYEQYF. CDR3 in DNA: TGTGCCAGTACCCTCTCCGGGACTAGCGGGGCCTACGAGCAGTACTTC. Variable domain in full (rest from reference TRBV19 and TRBJ2-7): DGGITQSPKYLFRKEGQNVTLSCEQNLNHDAMYWYRQDPGQGLRLIYYSQIVNDFQKGDIAEGYSVSREKKESFPLTVTSAQKNPTAFYLCASTLSGTSGAYEQYFGPGTRLTVT.

The chain couples TRBV13 to TRBJ2-7, with D uncertain. Germline V gene sequence: CDR1 PRHDT, CDR2 FYEKMQ (reference sequence). The CDR3 covers 15 residues. Trimming shortened V by 7 bases and J by 0 bases, and 16 bases separated the two germline ends. CDR3 nucleotide sequence: TGTGCCAGCACCCCACCGAGTTCAGGCTCCTACGAGCAGTACTTC. Translation: CASTPPSSGSYEQYF. Complete variable domain (other parts from reference TRBV13 and TRBJ2-7): AAGVIQSPRHLIKEKRETATLKCYPIPRHDTVYWYQQGPGQDPQFLISFYEKMQSDKGSIPDRFSAQQFSDYHSELNMSSLELGDSALYFCASTPPSSGSYEQYFGPGTRLTVT.

The chain couples TRBV7-7 to TRBJ2-7; maybe TRBD1 (5 bases). The V gene lost 4 bases and the J gene lost 2 bases, with 12 bases spanning the gap. Germline V gene sequence: CDR1 SSHAT, CDR2 FNYEAQ (reference sequence). The CDR3 extends over 14 amino acids. DNA for the CDR3: TGTGCCAGCAGCTCTGCCCCAGGGCCCTACGAGCAGTACTTC. Its protein product is CASSSAPGPYEQYF.

This clone has just one count. The chain couples TRBV4-3 to TRBJ2-3; no definite D call. This CDR3 is built from 14 residues. Trimming cost V 5 bases and J 5 bases, with 14 bases left between them. CDR1 is LGHNA, CDR2 YSLEER, per germline. The CDR3 reads CASSSHRSLDTQYF. Written as DNA, the CDR3 is TGCGCCAGCAGCTCTCACCGCTCACTAGATACGCAGTATTTT.

This chain connects TRBV5-1 to TRBJ1-1, with D tentatively TRBD1 (6 bases). This CDR3 comprises 19 residues. Between the trimmed V and J ends, which lost 0 bases and 1 base, there was a span of 22 bases. Germline V gives CDR1 SGHRS, CDR2 YFSETQ. CDR3 loop: CASSLDLRAGVSPNTEAFF. The CDR3 coding sequence is TGCGCCAGCAGCTTGGATCTACGGGCAGGGGTGTCCCCGAACACTGAAGCTTTCTTT.

The chain has TRBV28 and TRBJ2-4; D call uncertain. V was pared by 6 bases and J by 9 bases, with 12 bases between. The germline gives CDR1 MDHEN, CDR2 SYDVKM. The CDR3 is 12 residues long. CDR3 region: CASRTTATIQYF. The CDR3, as DNA: TGTGCCAGCAGGACGACTGCGACCATTCAGTACTTC.

The chain has TRBV9 and TRBJ2-3; TRBD2 matches at 9 bases. V dropped 4 bases and J dropped 1; count of bases not matched to a gene: 10. Looked up from germline, CDR1 is SGDLS and CDR2 is YYNGEE. The CDR3 covers 17 residues. CDR3 sequence (DNA): TGTGCCAGCAGCCGATTCCTTGCGGGGGGGGGCACAGATACGCAGTATTTT. Translated: CASSRFLAGGGTDTQYF.

V and J are TRBV11-2 and TRBJ2-3; D gene uncertain. CDR1 and CDR2 from the germline V gene are SGHAT and FQNNGV. The CDR3 loop spans 14 amino acids. Trimming removed 4 bases at V and 2 bases at J, with 10 bases between. CDR3 amino acids: CASSSTTYTDTQYF. As DNA, the CDR3 is TGTGCCAGCAGCTCCACGACTTACACAGATACGCAGTATTTT.

The chain has TRBV2 and TRBJ1-5; 8 nucleotides agree with TRBD1. J lost 1 base, V lost 7 bases, and 6 bases had no gene match. The germline V gene has CDR1 SNHLY and CDR2 FYNNEI. The CDR3 loop spans 15 amino acids. The CDR3 region has the DNA TGTGCCAGCATGATTTGGACAGGGAGCAATCAGCCCCAGCATTTT. It translates to CASMIWTGSNQPQHF.

The gene calls are TRBV27 and TRBJ2-1, with 13 bases aligning to TRBD2. The CDR3 consists of 15 residues. CDR1 MNHEY and CDR2 SMNVEV come from the germline V gene (reference sequence). V dropped 5 bases and J dropped 6; count of bases not matched to a gene: 4. The CDR3 bases are TGTGCCAGCAGTCCTGGGACTAGCGGGGTCAATGAGCAGTTCTTC. It encodes CASSPGTSGVNEQFF.

V usage is TRBV6-6 and J usage is TRBJ2-5; 8 nucleotides align to TRBD2. CDR3 length: 15 residues. CDR1 MNHNY and CDR2 SVGAGI come from the germline V gene (reference sequence). Losses at the gene ends were 2 bases for V and 3 bases for J; bases not matched to a gene: 5. The CDR3 here is CASSYPLAGKETQYF. In DNA form, the CDR3 reads TGTGCCAGCAGTTACCCCCTAGCGGGCAAAGAGACCCAGTACTTC.

The chain carries TRBV14 and TRBJ2-2, with 9 nucleotides matching TRBD2. CDR1 and CDR2 (germline): SGHDN, FVKESK. J gave up 5 bases and V 4 bases, and 11 bases lay outside the gene matches. CDR3 length: 17 amino acids. The CDR3 DNA reads as TGTGCCAGCAGCCCAGGCCTTACGCGGGGGGGAACCGGGGAGCTGTTTTTT. Translating it yields CASSPGLTRGGTGELFF.